One and the same sample provided the 27 T cell receptor beta chains below, sequenced in a study of T cells after yellow fever vaccination. TCRdb re-analysed the 5' RACE reads in MiXCR, keeping a single row per CDR3 protein. The profile shows 300,000 to 400,000 distinct CDR3 sequences, approximately 5.7% of them singletons. Source: PBMCs, taken 5 days after the yellow fever booster vaccination. Receptors were obtained from a man aged 25-45 years who received the YFV17D yellow fever vaccine.

The V and J genes are TRBV7-2 and TRBJ2-7, with 10 bases fitting TRBD2. With 3 bases clipped from V and 5 bases from J, the junction kept 4 bases outside the gene matches. The length of the CDR3 is 14 residues. CDR1 is SGHTA, CDR2 FQGNSA, per germline. The CDR3 DNA reads TGTGCCAGCAGCTTTCCGGGACTAGCGAACGAGCAGTACTTC. Translation: CASSFPGLANEQYF.

A remark on this clonotype: A single base separates this from a much larger clone, so it may be a read error. The CDR3 region has the DNA TGCACTGTACCCTTCTCCTCGCCCGAAGCTTTCTTT. Protein product: CTVPFSSPEAFF. The J gene is TRBJ1-1, the V gene TRBV20-1; D unclear. The CDR3 spans 12 residues. From germline, CDR1 is DFQATT and CDR2 SNEGSKA (reference sequence).

The V call is TRBV12-3 or TRBV12-4, the J call TRBJ2-7; TRBD1 is a possible D gene (5 bases). The germline V and J ends were trimmed by 2 bases and 4 bases, with 12 bases remaining between them. The CDR3 runs 14 residues. CDR3 in amino acids: CASSLRGRRYEQYF. CDR3 DNA: TGTGCCAGCAGTTTAAGGGGTCGAAGGTACGAGCAGTACTTC.

This clonotype was seen a few times. This chain uses TRBV5-5 with TRBJ1-1; no clear D gene. The CDR3 runs to 12 residues. Germline loops: CDR1 SGHKS, CDR2 YYEKEE (reference sequence). Trimming shortened V by 2 bases and J by 5 bases, and 7 bases separated the two germline ends. In nucleotides, the CDR3 is TGTGCCAGCAGCTTTGCCGGAACTGAAGCTTTCTTT. Amino acid sequence: CASSFAGTEAFF.

V is TRBV20-1 and J is TRBJ2-2; 10 positions match TRBD2. CDR1 DFQATT and CDR2 SNEGSKA come from the germline V gene (reference sequence). V lost 3 bases and J lost 6; bases outside the gene matches: 4. CDR3 size: 14 residues. In DNA, the CDR3 is TGCAGTGCTAGGTCTAGCGGGAGTTCCGGGGAGCTGTTTTTT. It yields the protein CSARSSGSSGELFF.

This clonotype was seen more than once but under ten times. The chain couples TRBV7-8 to TRBJ2-1, with D perhaps assigned TRBD1 or TRBD2 (6 bases each). The CDR3 totals 14 residues. Trimming took off 5 bases at V and 6 bases at J, with 14 bases between the two ends. Per the germline V gene, CDR1 is SGHVS and CDR2 is FQNEAQ. CDR3 DNA sequence: TGTGCCAGCAGCCCGGGGGCCAGGCGCAATGAGCAGTTCTTC. Protein: CASSPGARRNEQFF.

This clonotype has a handful of counts. V is TRBV6-1 and J is TRBJ2-1; D is perhaps TRBD1 or TRBD2 (5 bases each). Germline loops: CDR1 MNHNS, CDR2 SASEGT. V lost 4 bases and J 3 bases, leaving 13 bases between the germline ends. The length of the CDR3 is 15 residues. DNA of the CDR3: TGTGCCAGCAGTGTTGGATGGGACGGCTACAATGAGCAGTTCTTC. It is translated as CASSVGWDGYNEQFF.

This clonotype showed up many times. V and J are TRBV30 and TRBJ2-1, with TRBD2 matching over 7 bases. This CDR3 region has 13 residues. Losses at the gene ends were 0 bases for V and 10 bases for J; bases not matched to a gene: 6. CDR1 GTSNPN and CDR2 SVGIG come from the germline V gene (reference sequence). In DNA form, the CDR3 reads TGTGCCTGGAGTGTACTCGCGGGAGTCGAGCAGTTCTTC. Amino acid sequence: CAWSVLAGVEQFF.

This clonotype was observed a few times. The rearrangement joins TRBV7-2 to TRBJ1-3; 8 nucleotides match TRBD1. The CDR3 is 15 amino acids. Germline CDR1 is SGHTA and CDR2 is FQGNSA. The junction had 5 bases not matched to a gene; V was cut back by 5 bases and J by 2 bases. CDR3 loop: CASSLTGGAGNTIYF. The CDR3 DNA is TGTGCCAGCAGCCTCACAGGGGGGGCTGGAAACACCATATATTTT.

This clonotype turned up a few times. The chain links TRBV20-1 to TRBJ2-6; 7 bases fit TRBD2. Germline assignment: CDR1 DFQATT and CDR2 SNEGSKA (reference sequence). The CDR3 consists of 14 residues. After removal of 4 bases from V and 8 bases from J, the junction contained 8 bases not matched to a gene. Written as DNA, the CDR3 is TGCAGTGCTAATTCGGCGGGAGCGCCCAACGTCCTGACTTTC. Amino acid sequence: CSANSAGAPNVLTF.

The rearrangement joins TRBV20-1 to TRBJ2-5; TRBD2 matches 8 bases. The V gene's germline CDR1 is DFQATT and CDR2 SNEGSKA (reference sequence). Trimming at V came to 0 bases and at J to 1 base, leaving 4 bases not matched to a gene. The CDR3 consists of 15 residues. The CDR3 coding sequence is TGCAGTGCTAGAGAATCGGGAGGGACCCAAGAGACCCAGTACTTC. This codes for CSARESGGTQETQYF.

The DNA for the CDR3 is TGCGCCAGCAGCTCCACCCGACAGGCTCCCGGGGAGCTGTTTTTT. This codes for CASSSTRQAPGELFF. The chain carries TRBV5-1 and TRBJ2-2; perhaps TRBD1 as D (6 bases). The CDR3 spans 15 residues. Deletions cut 3 bases from V and 6 bases from J, with 15 bases between. CDR1 and CDR2 from the germline V gene are SGHRS and YFSETQ. The entire variable domain, with the rest obtained from reference TRBV5-1 and TRBJ2-2, is as follows: KAGVTQTPRYLIKTRGQQVTLSCSPISGHRSVSWYQQTPGQGLQFLFEYFSETQRNKGNFPGRFSGRQFSNSRSEMNVSTLELGDSALYLCASSSTRQAPGELFFGEGSRLTVL.

This clonotype was seen many times. The J gene is TRBJ1-2, the V gene TRBV5-1, with D tentatively TRBD1 (6 bases). The germline V gene has CDR1 SGHRS and CDR2 YFSETQ. The CDR3 totals 15 residues. The V and J ends lost 0 bases and 1 base respectively, with 10 bases between them. The CDR3 region is CASSLGQAGNYGYTF. CDR3 coding DNA: TGCGCCAGCAGCTTGGGACAGGCCGGTAACTATGGCTACACCTTC. Variable domain in full (rest from reference TRBV5-1 and TRBJ1-2): KAGVTQTPRYLIKTRGQQVTLSCSPISGHRSVSWYQQTPGQGLQFLFEYFSETQRNKGNFPGRFSGRQFSNSRSEMNVSTLELGDSALYLCASSLGQAGNYGYTFGSGTRLTVV.

In this sample, this clonotype turned up a few times. The V call is TRBV19, the J call TRBJ2-2; D is possibly TRBD1 (5 bases). Trimming stripped 7 bases from V and 2 bases from J, with 17 bases between. CDR3 length: 16 residues. In germline, CDR1 is LNHDA, CDR2 SQIVND (reference sequence). The CDR3 nucleotides are TGTGCCAGTAAACGGTCCAGGGAACGAAACACCGGGGAGCTGTTTTTT. It is translated as CASKRSRERNTGELFF.

The chain couples TRBV11-3 to TRBJ2-1; TRBD2 aligns across 10 bases. This CDR3 has 20 amino acids. V trimming: 3 bases; J trimming: 4 bases; junction bases outside the gene matches: 18. The germline V gene has CDR1 SGHNT and CDR2 YENEEA. CDR3 region: CASSFPKQREGQTSYNEQFF. DNA of the CDR3: TGTGCCAGCAGCTTCCCCAAGCAGCGGGAGGGCCAGACCTCTTACAATGAGCAGTTCTTC.

This clonotype has more than one count but fewer than ten. This sequence joins TRBV12-3 or TRBV12-4 and TRBJ2-7, with 7 nucleotides matching TRBD1. There are 14 residues in the CDR3. The trim removed 4 bases at V and 8 bases at J, leaving 11 bases unmatched. The CDR3 nucleotides are TGTGCCAGCAGTTCCGGGACAGTCAATGGTCAGCAGTACTTC. Translated, it gives CASSSGTVNGQQYF.

This clonotype was seen many times. The rearrangement joins TRBV5-5 to TRBJ2-1, with 10 bases fitting TRBD1. V gave up 4 bases and J gave up 8 bases; unmatched junction bases: 9. The CDR3 loop spans 15 amino acids. CDR1 is SGHKS and CDR2 is YYEKEE in the germline V gene (reference sequence). The chain's CDR3 is CASSPSGQGYDEQFF. CDR3 DNA sequence: TGTGCCAGCAGCCCGTCGGGACAGGGGTACGATGAGCAGTTCTTC.

The CDR3 region has the DNA TGTGCCAGCTCCGCTTCAGGGACCAACACTGAAGCTTTCTTT. Translating gives CASSASGTNTEAFF. The chain recombines TRBV18 with TRBJ1-1, with D perhaps matching TRBD1 (5 bases). V gave up 6 bases and J gave up 2 bases, with 13 bases separating them. The germline V gene encodes CDR1 KGHSH and CDR2 LQKENI. The CDR3 runs 14 residues.

This clonotype was found a few times. The gene calls are TRBV4-3 and TRBJ2-7, with 7 bases matching TRBD2. Germline CDR1 LGHNA, CDR2 YSLEER. The length of the CDR3 is 16 residues. The V and J ends lost 3 bases and 4 bases, in that order; junction bases with no gene match: 12. The CDR3 loop reads CASSQGTGGSVYEQYF. The DNA of the CDR3 is TGCGCCAGCAGCCAGGGGACGGGCGGGAGTGTGTACGAGCAGTACTTC.

This clonotype was detected many times. The chain combines TRBV18 with TRBJ2-3; weak D call: TRBD2 (5 bases). From germline, CDR1 is KGHSH and CDR2 LQKENI. This CDR3 is 16 amino acids long. V lost 3 bases to trimming and J lost 0 bases, with 13 bases between them. The CDR3 bases are TGTGCCAGCTCACCGAGGGAGAGTTCTAGCACAGATACGCAGTATTTT. Translation: CASSPRESSSTDTQYF.

This clonotype was observed at least ten times. The chain employs TRBV5-1 and TRBJ1-1, with TRBD1 as a possible D gene (6 bases). Trimming removed 4 bases from V and 7 bases from J, with 17 bases in between. The germline CDR1 and CDR2 sequences are SGHRS and YFSETQ. This CDR3 spans 14 amino acids. This chain's CDR3 is CASSPQQGLIEAFF. As DNA, the CDR3 is TGCGCCAGCAGCCCGCAACAGGGTTTGATTGAAGCTTTCTTT.

This clonotype showed up just a few times. The chain has TRBV7-2 and TRBJ2-7; 8 nucleotides line up with TRBD1. This CDR3 has 15 amino acids. V lost 3 bases and J lost 4; bases outside the gene matches: 8. The germline V gene encodes CDR1 SGHTA and CDR2 FQGNSA. DNA for the CDR3: TGTGCCAGCAGCTTTTCCGGGACAGGCCTATACGAGCAGTACTTC. It encodes CASSFSGTGLYEQYF.

The gene calls are TRBV20-1 and TRBJ1-2, with no clear D. The V gene's germline CDR1 is DFQATT and CDR2 SNEGSKA (reference sequence). V was trimmed by 0 bases and J by 6 bases, leaving 14 bases between them. The CDR3 is 14 amino acids. CDR3 residues: CSARDSGPGDGYTF. Written as DNA, the CDR3 is TGCAGTGCTAGAGATTCCGGGCCCGGGGATGGCTACACCTTC.

This chain connects TRBV10-3 to TRBJ2-7, with unresolved D. Germline CDR1 and CDR2: ENHRY and SYGVKD. This CDR3 is 11 amino acids long. With 5 bases removed from V and 3 bases from J, the gap between germline ends came to 5 bases. The CDR3 DNA reads TGTGCCATCAGTCCCCGCTACGAGCAGTACTTC. It yields the protein CAISPRYEQYF.

The chain is built from TRBV20-1 and TRBJ2-7; 8 positions agree with TRBD2. Unmatched junction bases numbered 4, after V lost 3 bases and J lost 0 bases. There are 14 residues in the CDR3. Germline V gene lookup returns CDR1 DFQATT and CDR2 SNEGSKA (reference sequence). The chain's CDR3 is CSASLAGSSYEQYF. The CDR3, as DNA: TGCAGTGCTAGCCTAGCGGGCAGCTCCTACGAGCAGTACTTC.

For this clonotype: Given a much more abundant clone one base away, this may be a read error. CDR3 DNA: TGTGCCAGCAGCTTGCGGACAGGGGAATCCGAGCTGTACTTC. Protein: CASSLRTGESELYF. V gene TRBV5-6 combines with J gene TRBJ2-7, with 9 bases aligning to TRBD1. This CDR3 has 14 residues. CDR1 and CDR2 from the germline V gene are SGHDT and YYEEEE.

V is TRBV28 and J is TRBJ2-1; perhaps TRBD1 as D (7 bases). The CDR3 is 14 amino acids. Between the trimmed V and J ends, which lost 8 bases and 6 bases, there was a span of 17 bases. Per germline, CDR1 MDHEN and CDR2 SYDVKM. CDR3 region: CASCQGGLGNEQFF. Written as DNA, the CDR3 is TGTGCCAGCTGCCAGGGGGGCCTTGGCAATGAGCAGTTCTTC.